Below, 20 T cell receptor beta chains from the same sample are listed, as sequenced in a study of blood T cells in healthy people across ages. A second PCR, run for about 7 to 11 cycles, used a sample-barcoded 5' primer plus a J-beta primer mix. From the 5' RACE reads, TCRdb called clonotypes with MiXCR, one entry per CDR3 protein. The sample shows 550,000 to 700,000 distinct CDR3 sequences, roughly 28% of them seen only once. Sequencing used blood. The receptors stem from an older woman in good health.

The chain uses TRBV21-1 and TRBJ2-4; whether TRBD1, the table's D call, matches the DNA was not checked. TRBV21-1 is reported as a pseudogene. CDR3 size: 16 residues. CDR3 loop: CASSKGPGFLGNIQYF. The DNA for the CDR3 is TGTGCCAGCAGCAAAGGCCCGGGTTTTCTGGGAAACATTCAGTACTTC.

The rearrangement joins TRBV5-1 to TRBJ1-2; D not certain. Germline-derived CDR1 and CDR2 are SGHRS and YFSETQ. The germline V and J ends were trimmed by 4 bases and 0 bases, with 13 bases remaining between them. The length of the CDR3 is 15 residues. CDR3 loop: CASSRGTNSNYGYTF. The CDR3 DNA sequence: TGCGCCAGCAGCCGGGGAACGAACTCTAACTATGGCTACACCTTC. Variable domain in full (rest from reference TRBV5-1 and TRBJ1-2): KAGVTQTPRYLIKTRGQQVTLSCSPISGHRSVSWYQQTPGQGLQFLFEYFSETQRNKGNFPGRFSGRQFSNSRSEMNVSTLELGDSALYLCASSRGTNSNYGYTFGSGTRLTVV.

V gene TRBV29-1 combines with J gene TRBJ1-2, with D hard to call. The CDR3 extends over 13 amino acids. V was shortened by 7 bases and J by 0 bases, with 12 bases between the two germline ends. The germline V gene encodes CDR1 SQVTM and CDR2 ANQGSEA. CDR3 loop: CSATEVPNYGYTF. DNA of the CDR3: TGCAGCGCCACAGAAGTCCCTAACTATGGCTACACCTTC.

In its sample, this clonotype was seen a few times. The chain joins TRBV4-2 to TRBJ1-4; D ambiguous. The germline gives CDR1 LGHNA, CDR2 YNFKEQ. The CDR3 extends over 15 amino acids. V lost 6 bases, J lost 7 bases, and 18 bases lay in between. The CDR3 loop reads CASSPALAGAEKLFF. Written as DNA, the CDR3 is TGTGCCAGCAGTCCGGCACTGGCCGGCGCTGAAAAACTGTTTTTT.

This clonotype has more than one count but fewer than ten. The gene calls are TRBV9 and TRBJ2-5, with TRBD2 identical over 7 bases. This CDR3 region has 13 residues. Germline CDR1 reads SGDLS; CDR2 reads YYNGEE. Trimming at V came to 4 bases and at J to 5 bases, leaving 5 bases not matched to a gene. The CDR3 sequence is CASSRSGDETQYF. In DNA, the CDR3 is TGTGCCAGCAGCCGGAGCGGGGACGAGACCCAGTACTTC.

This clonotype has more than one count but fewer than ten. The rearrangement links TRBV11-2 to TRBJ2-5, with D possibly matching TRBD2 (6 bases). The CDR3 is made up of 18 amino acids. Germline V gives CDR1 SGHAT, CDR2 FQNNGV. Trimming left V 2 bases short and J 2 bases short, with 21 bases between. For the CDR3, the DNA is TGTGCCAGCAGCTTAAAGAAGGGTGGGGGTGGGGGGCAAGAGACCCAGTACTTC. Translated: CASSLKKGGGGGQETQYF.

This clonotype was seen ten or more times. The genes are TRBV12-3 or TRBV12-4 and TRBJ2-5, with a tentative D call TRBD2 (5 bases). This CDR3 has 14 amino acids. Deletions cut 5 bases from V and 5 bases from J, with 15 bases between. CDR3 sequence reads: CASSVQGSGETQYF. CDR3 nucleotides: TGTGCCAGCAGTGTCCAAGGGAGTGGGGAGACCCAGTACTTC.

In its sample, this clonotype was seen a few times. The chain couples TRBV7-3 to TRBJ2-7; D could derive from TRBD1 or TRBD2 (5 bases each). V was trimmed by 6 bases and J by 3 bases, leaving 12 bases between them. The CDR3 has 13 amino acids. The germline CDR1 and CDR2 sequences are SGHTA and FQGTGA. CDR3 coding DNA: TGTGCCAGCAGTCCGGGGCCGGACTACGAGCAGTACTTC. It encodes CASSPGPDYEQYF.

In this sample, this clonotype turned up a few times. CDR3 protein: CASSPWGLAGLANTGELFF. DNA for the CDR3: TGCGCCAGCAGTCCCTGGGGGTTAGCGGGACTCGCGAACACCGGGGAGCTGTTTTTT. This sequence joins TRBV4-3 and TRBJ2-2; 8 nucleotides line up with TRBD2. With 6 bases clipped from V and 0 bases from J, the junction kept 15 bases outside the gene matches. Germline CDR1 LGHNA, CDR2 YSLEER. This CDR3 region has 19 residues.

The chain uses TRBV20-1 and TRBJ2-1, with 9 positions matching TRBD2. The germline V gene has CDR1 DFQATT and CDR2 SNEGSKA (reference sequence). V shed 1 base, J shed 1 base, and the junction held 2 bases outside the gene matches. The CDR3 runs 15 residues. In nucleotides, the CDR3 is TGCAGTGCTAGAGGCGGGGGGGCTTCCTACAATGAGCAGTTCTTC. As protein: CSARGGGASYNEQFF.

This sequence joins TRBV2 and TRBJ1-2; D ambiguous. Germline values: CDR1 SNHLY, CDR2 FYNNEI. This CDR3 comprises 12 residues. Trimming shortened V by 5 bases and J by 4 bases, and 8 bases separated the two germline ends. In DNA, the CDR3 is TGTGCCAGCAGTACCACTCCCTATGGCTACACCTTC. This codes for CASSTTPYGYTF.

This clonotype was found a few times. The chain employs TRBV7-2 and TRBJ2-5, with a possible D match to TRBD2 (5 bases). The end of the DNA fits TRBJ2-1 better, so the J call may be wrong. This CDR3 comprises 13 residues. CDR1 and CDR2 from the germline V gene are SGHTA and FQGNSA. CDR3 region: CASSLTRVNEQFF. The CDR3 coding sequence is TGTGCCAGCAGCTTAACTAGGGTCAATGAGCAGTTCTTC.

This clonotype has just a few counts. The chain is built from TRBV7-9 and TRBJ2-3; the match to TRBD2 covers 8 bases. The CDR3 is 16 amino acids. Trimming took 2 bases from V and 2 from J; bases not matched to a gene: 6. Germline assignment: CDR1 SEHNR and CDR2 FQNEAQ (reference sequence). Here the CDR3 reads CASSLSVAGTTDTQYF. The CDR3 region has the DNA TGTGCCAGCAGCTTATCGGTAGCGGGGACCACAGATACGCAGTATTTT. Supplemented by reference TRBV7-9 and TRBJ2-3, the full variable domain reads DTGVSQNPRHKITKRGQNVTFRCDPISEHNRLYWYRQTLGQGPEFLTYFQNEAQLEKSRLLSDRFSAERPKGSFSTLEIQRTEQGDSAMYLCASSLSVAGTTDTQYFGPGTRLTVL.

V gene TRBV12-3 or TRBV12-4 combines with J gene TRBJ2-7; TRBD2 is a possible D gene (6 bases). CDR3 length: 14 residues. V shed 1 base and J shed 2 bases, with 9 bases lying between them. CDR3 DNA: TGTGCCAGCAGTTTAGAGGCTAGCGCCTACGAGCAGTACTTC. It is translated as CASSLEASAYEQYF.

In DNA, the CDR3 is TGCAGTGCTAGAGGCCTCGAGGATGGCTACACCTTC. It yields the protein CSARGLEDGYTF. The chain has TRBV20-1 and TRBJ1-2; D gene unclear. The length of the CDR3 is 12 residues. The ends were cut back, 1 base at V and 6 bases at J, with 9 bases in the middle. CDR1 is DFQATT, CDR2 SNEGSKA, per germline (reference sequence).

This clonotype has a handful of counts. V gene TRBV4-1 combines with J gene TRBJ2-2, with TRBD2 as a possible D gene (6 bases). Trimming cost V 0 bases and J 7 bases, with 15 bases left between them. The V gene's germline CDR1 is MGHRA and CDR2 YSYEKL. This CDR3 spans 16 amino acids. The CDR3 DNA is TGCGCCAGCAGCCAAGAATTAATCGGGGGACGCGGGGAGCTGTTTTTT. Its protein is CASSQELIGGRGELFF.

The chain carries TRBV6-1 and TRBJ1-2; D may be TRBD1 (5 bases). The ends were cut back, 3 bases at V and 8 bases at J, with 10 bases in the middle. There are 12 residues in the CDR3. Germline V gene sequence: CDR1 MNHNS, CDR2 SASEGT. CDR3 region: CASSDRVDGYTF. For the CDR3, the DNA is TGTGCCAGCAGTGACAGGGTGGACGGCTACACCTTC.

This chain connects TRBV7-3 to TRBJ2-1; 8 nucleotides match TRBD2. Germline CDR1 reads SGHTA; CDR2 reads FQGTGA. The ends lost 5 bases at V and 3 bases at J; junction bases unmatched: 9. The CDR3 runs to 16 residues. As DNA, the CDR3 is TGTGCCAGCAGCCCTCAGAGCGGGGGCTTCTACAATGAGCAGTTCTTC. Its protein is CASSPQSGGFYNEQFF.

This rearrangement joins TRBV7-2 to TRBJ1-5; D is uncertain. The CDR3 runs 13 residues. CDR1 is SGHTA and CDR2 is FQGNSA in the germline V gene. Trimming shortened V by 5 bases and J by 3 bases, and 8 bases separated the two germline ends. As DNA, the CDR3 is TGTGCCAGCAGCCCCCGAATCAATCAGCCCCAGCATTTT. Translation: CASSPRINQPQHF. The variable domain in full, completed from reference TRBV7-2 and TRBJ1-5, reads GAGVSQSPSNKVTEKGKDVELRCDPISGHTALYWYRQSLGQGLEFLIYFQGNSAPDKSGLPSDRFSAERTGGSVSTLTIQRTQQEDSAVYLCASSPRINQPQHFGDGTRLSIL.

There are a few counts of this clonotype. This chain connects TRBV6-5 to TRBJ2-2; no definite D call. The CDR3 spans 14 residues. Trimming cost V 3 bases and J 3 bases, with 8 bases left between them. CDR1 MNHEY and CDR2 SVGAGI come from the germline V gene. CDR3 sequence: CASSYARDTGELFF. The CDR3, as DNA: TGTGCCAGCAGTTATGCGAGAGACACCGGGGAGCTGTTTTTT.